One TCR beta chain is described in this entry. Profiled with immunoSEQ multiplex PCR; TCRdb holds only in-frame clones, not every one. The sample yields 90,000 to 120,000 clones, around 93% seen once. This entry belongs to a study of T cell changes during pregnancy in multiple sclerosis. Germline-derived CDR1 and CDR2 are SGHTA and FQGNSA. This CDR3 has 15 residues. V dropped 5 bases and J dropped 0; count of bases not matched to a gene: 6. The chain joins TRBV7-2 to TRBJ2-7; TRBD1 matches at 8 bases. This receptor was obtained from a female donor with multiple sclerosis, enrolled in a pregnancy study. Here the sequenced sample was peripheral blood, taken before pregnancy. This CDR3 reads CASSISQGVSYEQYF. The CDR3 DNA reads as TGTGCCAGCAGCATTTCACAGGGGGTCTCCTACGAGCAGTACTTC.